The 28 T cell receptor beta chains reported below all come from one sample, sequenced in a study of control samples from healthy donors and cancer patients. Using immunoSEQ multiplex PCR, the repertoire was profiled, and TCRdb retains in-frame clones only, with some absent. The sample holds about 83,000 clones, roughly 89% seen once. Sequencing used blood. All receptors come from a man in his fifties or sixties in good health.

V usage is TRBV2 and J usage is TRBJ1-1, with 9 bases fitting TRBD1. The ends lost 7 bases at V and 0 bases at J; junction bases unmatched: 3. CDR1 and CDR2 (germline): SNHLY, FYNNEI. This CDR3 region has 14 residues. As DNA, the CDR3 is TGTGCCAGCACCGGACAGGGGATGAACACTGAAGCTTTCTTT. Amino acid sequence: CASTGQGMNTEAFF.

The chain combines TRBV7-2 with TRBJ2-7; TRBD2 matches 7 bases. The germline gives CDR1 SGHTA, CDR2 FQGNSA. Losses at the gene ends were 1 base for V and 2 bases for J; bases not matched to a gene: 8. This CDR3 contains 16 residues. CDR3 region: CASSLDGAGTAYEQYF. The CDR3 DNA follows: TGTGCCAGCAGCTTAGACGGAGCGGGGACGGCCTACGAGCAGTACTTC. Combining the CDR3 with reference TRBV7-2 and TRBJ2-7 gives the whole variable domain GAGVSQSPSNKVTEKGKDVELRCDPISGHTALYWYRQSLGQGLEFLIYFQGNSAPDKSGLPSDRFSAERTGGSVSTLTIQRTQQEDSAVYLCASSLDGAGTAYEQYFGPGTRLTVT.

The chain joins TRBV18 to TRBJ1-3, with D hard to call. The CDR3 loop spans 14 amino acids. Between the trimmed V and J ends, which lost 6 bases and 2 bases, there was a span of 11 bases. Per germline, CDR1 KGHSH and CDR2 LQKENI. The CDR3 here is CASSRTDTGNTIYF. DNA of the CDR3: TGTGCCAGCTCGCGGACCGATACTGGAAACACCATATATTTT.

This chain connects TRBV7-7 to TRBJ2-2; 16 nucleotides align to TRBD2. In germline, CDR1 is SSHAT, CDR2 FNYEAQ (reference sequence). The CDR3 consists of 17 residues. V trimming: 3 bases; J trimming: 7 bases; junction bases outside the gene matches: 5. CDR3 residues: CASSLGLAGGAGGELFF. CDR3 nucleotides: TGTGCCAGCAGCTTGGGACTAGCGGGGGGGGCCGGCGGGGAGCTGTTTTTT.

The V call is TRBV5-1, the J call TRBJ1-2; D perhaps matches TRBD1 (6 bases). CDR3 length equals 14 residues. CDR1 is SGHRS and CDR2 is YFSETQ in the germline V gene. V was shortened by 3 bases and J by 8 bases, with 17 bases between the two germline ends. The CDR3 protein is CASSSLQGERGYTF. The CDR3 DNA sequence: TGCGCCAGCAGCTCCTTACAGGGCGAGCGGGGCTACACCTTC.

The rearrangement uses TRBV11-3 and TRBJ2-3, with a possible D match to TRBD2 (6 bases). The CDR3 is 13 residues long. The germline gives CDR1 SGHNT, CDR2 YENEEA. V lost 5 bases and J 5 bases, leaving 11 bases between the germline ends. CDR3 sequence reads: CASSPTRGDTQYF. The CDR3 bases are TGTGCCAGCAGCCCCACGCGGGGAGATACGCAGTATTTT.

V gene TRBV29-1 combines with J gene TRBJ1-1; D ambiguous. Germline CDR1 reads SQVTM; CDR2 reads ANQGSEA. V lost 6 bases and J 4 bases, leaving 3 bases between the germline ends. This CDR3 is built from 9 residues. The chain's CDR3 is CSVGTEAFF. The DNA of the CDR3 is TGCAGCGTCGGCACTGAAGCTTTCTTT.

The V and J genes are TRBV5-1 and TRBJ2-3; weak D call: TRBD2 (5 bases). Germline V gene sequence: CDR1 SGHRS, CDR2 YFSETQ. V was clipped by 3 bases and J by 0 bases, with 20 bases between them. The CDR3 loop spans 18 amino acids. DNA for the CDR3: TGCGCCAGCAGCTCCCGCTTAGGAGGAACCGCTAGCACAGATACGCAGTATTTT. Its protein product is CASSSRLGGTASTDTQYF.

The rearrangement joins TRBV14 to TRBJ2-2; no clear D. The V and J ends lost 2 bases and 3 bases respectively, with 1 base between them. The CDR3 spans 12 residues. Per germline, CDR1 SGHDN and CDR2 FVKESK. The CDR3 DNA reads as TGTGCCAGCAGCCAATACACCGGGGAGCTGTTTTTT. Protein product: CASSQYTGELFF.

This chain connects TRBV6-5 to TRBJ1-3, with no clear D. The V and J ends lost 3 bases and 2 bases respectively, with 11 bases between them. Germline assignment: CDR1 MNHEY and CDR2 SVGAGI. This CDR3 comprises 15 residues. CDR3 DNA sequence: TGTGCCAGCAGTTATAACCCCGGGGCTGGAAACACCATATATTTT. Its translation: CASSYNPGAGNTIYF.

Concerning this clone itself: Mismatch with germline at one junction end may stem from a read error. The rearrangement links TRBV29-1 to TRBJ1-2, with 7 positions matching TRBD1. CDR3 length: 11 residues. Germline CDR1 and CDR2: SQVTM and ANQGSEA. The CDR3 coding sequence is TGCAGCGTTGCGAGACAGGGCCCTCCAGCCTTC. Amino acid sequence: CSVARQGPPAF.

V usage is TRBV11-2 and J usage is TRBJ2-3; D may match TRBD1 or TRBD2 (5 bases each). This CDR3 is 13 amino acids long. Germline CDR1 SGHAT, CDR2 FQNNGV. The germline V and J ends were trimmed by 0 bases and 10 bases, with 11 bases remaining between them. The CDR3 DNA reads TGTGCCAGCAGCTTAGAAGCCAGGGAGTCGCAGTATTTT. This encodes CASSLEARESQYF.

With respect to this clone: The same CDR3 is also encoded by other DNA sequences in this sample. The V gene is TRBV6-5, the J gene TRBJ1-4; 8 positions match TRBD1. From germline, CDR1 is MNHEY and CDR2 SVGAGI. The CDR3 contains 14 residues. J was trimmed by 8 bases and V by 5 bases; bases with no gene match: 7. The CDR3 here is CASSTSAGGEKLFF. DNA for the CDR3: TGTGCCAGCAGTACTTCTGCAGGGGGCGAAAAACTGTTTTTT.

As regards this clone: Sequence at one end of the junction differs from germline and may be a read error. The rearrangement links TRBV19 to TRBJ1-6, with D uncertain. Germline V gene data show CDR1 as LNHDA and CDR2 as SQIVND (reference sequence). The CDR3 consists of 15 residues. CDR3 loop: CASSLDRDPNSPLHF. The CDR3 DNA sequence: TGTGCCAGTAGTTTAGACCGGGATCCTAATTCACCCCTCCACTTT.

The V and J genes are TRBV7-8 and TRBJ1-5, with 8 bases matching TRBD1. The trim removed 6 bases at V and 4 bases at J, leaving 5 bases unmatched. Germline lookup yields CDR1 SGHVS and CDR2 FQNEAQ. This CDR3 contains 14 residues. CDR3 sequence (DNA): TGTGCCAGCAGGGAGACAGGGGCGAATCAGCCCCAGCATTTT. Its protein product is CASRETGANQPQHF.

CDR3 in amino acids: CASSPEGGATYEQYF. As DNA, the CDR3 is TGTGCCAGCAGCCCTGAGGGCGGGGCGACCTACGAGCAGTACTTC. This sequence joins TRBV5-4 and TRBJ2-7; tentative D call: TRBD2 (6 bases). Germline CDR1 is SGHNT and CDR2 is YYREEE (reference sequence). Trimming removed 4 bases from V and 2 bases from J, with 16 bases in between. This CDR3 spans 15 amino acids.

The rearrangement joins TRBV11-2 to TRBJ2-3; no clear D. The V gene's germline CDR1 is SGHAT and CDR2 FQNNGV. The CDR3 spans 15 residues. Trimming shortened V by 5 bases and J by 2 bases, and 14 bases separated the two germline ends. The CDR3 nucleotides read TGTGCCAGCAGCCTGAACCCAAAAAACACAGATACGCAGTATTTT. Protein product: CASSLNPKNTDTQYF.

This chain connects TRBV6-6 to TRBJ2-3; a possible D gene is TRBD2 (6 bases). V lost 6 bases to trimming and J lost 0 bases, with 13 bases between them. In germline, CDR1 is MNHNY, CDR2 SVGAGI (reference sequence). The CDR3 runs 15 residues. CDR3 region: CASRPGGASTDTQYF. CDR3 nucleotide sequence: TGTGCCAGCAGGCCCGGCGGGGCTAGCACAGATACGCAGTATTTT.

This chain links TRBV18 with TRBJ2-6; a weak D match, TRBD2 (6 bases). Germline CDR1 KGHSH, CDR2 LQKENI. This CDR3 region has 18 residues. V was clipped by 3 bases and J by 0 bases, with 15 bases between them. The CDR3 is CASSPFGTLGSGANVLTF. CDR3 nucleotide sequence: TGTGCCAGCTCACCTTTCGGGACTCTGGGCTCTGGGGCCAACGTCCTGACTTTC.

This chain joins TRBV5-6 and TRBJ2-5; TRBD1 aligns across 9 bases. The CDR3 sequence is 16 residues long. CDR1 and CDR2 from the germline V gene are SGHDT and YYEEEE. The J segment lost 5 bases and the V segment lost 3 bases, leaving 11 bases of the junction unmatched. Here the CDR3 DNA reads TGTGCCAGCAGCTCGAGTTGGACAGGGGCAGGGGAGACCCAGTACTTC. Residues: CASSSSWTGAGETQYF.

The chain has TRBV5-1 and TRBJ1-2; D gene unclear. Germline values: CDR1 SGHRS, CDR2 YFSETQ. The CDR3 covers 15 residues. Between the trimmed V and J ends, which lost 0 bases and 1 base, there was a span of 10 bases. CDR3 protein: CASSLAGRHNYGYTF. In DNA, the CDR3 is TGCGCCAGCAGCTTGGCCGGGCGACATAACTATGGCTACACCTTC.

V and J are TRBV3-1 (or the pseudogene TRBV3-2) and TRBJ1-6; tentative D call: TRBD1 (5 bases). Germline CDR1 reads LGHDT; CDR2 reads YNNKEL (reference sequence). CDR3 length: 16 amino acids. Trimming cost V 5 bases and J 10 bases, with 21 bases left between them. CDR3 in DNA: TGTGCCAGCAGCGGTTATCGGGGGGGATGGGGATCACCCCTCCACTTT. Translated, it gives CASSGYRGGWGSPLHF.

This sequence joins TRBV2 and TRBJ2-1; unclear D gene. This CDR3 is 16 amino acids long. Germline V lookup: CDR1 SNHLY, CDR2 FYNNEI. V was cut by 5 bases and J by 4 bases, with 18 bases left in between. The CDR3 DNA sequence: TGTGCCAGCAGTCTCTTAGGAGCCTTCGCTTACAATGAGCAGTTCTTC. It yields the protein CASSLLGAFAYNEQFF. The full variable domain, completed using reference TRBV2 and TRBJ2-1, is EPEVTQTPSHQVTQMGQEVILRCVPISNHLYFYWYRQILGQKVEFLVSFYNNEISEKSEIFDDQFSVERPDGSNFTLKIRSTKLEDSAMYFCASSLLGAFAYNEQFFGPGTRLTVL.

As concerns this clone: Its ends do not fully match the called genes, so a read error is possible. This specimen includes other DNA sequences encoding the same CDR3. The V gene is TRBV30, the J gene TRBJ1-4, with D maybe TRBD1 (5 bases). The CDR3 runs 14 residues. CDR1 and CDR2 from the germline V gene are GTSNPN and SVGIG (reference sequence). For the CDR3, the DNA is TGTGCCTACGGGACCTTCGTAGGGAATGAAAAGCTGTTTTTT. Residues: CAYGTFVGNEKLFF.

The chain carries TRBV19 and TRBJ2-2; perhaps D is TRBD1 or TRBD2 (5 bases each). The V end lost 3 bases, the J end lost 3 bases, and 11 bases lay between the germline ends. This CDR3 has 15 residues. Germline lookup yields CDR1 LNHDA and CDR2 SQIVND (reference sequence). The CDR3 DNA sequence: TGTGCCAGTAGTATTCAGGGACGGGACACCGGGGAGCTGTTTTTT. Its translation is CASSIQGRDTGELFF.

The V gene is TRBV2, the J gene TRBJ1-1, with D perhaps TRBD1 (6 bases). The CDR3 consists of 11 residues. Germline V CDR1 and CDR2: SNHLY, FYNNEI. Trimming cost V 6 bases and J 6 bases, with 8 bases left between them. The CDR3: CASSRGPEAFF. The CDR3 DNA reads TGTGCCAGCAGCAGGGGCCCTGAAGCTTTCTTT.

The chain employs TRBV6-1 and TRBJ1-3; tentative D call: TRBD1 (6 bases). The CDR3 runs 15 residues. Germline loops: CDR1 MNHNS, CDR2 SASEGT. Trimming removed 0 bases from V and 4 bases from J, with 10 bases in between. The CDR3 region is CASSEASGVGNTIYF. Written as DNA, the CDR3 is TGTGCCAGCAGTGAAGCTTCAGGGGTCGGAAACACCATATATTTT.

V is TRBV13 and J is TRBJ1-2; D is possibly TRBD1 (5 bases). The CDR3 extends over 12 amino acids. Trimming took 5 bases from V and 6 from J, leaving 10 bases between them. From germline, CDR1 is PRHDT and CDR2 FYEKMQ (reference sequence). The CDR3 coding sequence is TGTGCCAGCAGCAGGGGTCGGAATGGCTACACCTTC. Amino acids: CASSRGRNGYTF.